This record looks at one T cell receptor beta chain sequence and its context. Its antigen is still unknown. No much larger clone exists at a distance of one base, and base qualities are not known. The data stem from a study of graft-versus-host responses after intestinal transplantation (dated by TCRdb to the early 2020s). About the full investigation: The transplants that recipients got were multivisceral, liver-intestinal, or isolated intestinal. Instead of going to the commercial service, samples from three later patients were sequenced in-house on an Illumina MiSeq and processed with MiXCR. Alloreactive clones were identified by sequencing pre-transplant mixed lymphocyte reaction products and comparing them with unstimulated pre-transplant donor and recipient T cells. Donor T cell macrochimerism was defined as a peak of at least 4% donor T cells among recipient peripheral blood mononuclear cells. Of the 20 to 25 intestinal transplant recipients enrolled in the cohort, one of whom was a retransplant, a few patients without pretransplant specimens were excluded. Anti-thymocyte globulin induction was given to all recipients, followed by maintenance tacrolimus and steroids for around three years. Bulk TCR-beta CDR3 sequencing was used to track graft-versus-host and host-versus-graft alloreactive T cell clones in the graft, circulation and bone marrow after intestinal transplantation.

Paper-wide results and their limitations: High GvH to HvG T cell clonal ratios were observed in the allografts of patients with donor T cell macrochimerism. GvH clones turned up in recipient bone marrow, with some appearing earlier in ileal mucosa or blood, a pattern consistent with an intestinal mucosal origin. Early after transplant, declines in HvG clones were associated with peak levels of circulating GvH clones. The conclusions were limited by the relatively low number and heterogeneity of the intestinal transplant patients.

Libraries were built with the immunoSEQ multiplex PCR assay. For most patients, genomic DNA was subjected to high-throughput TCR-beta CDR3 sequencing by Adaptive Biotechnologies. In the source study's methods: Adaptive's ImmunoSEQ software was the source of the TCR sequencing data for 18 patients, while a few other patients were processed with MiXCR and VDJtools. CDR3 nucleotide sequences shared between donor and recipient were removed because their origin could not be assigned. To count as alloreactive, a clone needed at least 2-fold expansion over unstimulated cells and a minimum CFSE-low frequency of 0.002% (template counts) or 0.001% (read counts). Clones were considered mappable if detected in sequenced pre-transplant spleen, lymph node, or MLR CFSE-low populations of the donor or recipient. The cumulative frequency of alloreactive clones was calculated as a percentage of all sequences, weighted by copy number. This is the immuneACCESS table as TCRdb keeps it, with only in-frame sequences that have V and J called. A part of the clones is gone; compared with another copy, unresolved V genes explain less than half, and the rest is unexplained. The V and J calls and clone size were taken over from that table, and D and trimming were inferred from the DNA. The sample table holds just under 65,000 clones, of which around 90% were seen once. The biggest ten clones account for about 1.6% of the sample.

Dithiothreitol, EDTA incubations and collagenase D digestion were used to isolate intraepithelial and lamina propria lymphocytes from graft specimens. Bulk TCR-beta sequencing was performed on serial intestinal graft biopsy specimens collected as late as 600 days after transplant. This receptor was taken from a human patient who received an intestinal transplant, so some T cells may come from the graft donor. Sequences were derived from ileum tissue, sampled about 350 days after transplant.

Here the CDR3 is given as CASSQGGGIRSYEQYF. The DNA sequence follows: TGTGCCAGCAGCCAAGGGGGCGGGATCCGCTCCTACGAGCAGTACTTC. The chain couples TRBV14 to TRBJ2-7; TRBD2 is a weak D gene call, 6 bases matching. From the cysteine up to the phenylalanine, the CDR3 has a length of 16 residues. This entry keeps only the CDR3 DNA: 48 bases, framed from base 1. V is reduced by 1 base and J by 0 bases, leaving a spacing of 13 bases between them. CDR1 SGHDN and CDR2 FVKESK are derived from the germline V gene. When the CDR3 is completed using the reference TRBV14 and TRBJ2-7 genes on either side, the full variable domain is EAGVTQFPSHSVIEKGQTVTLRCDPISGHDNLYWYRRVMGKEIKFLLHFVKESKQDESGMPNNRFLAERTGGTYSTLKVQPAELEDSGVYFCASSQGGGIRSYEQYFGPGTRLTVT.